Listed here is a single T cell receptor (beta chain). The CDR3 extends over 14 amino acids. From germline, CDR1 is MNHEY and CDR2 SVGAGI. V lost 5 bases to trimming and J lost 4 bases; unmatched junction nucleotides: 5. Primers: 60 Vbeta forward and 13 Jbeta reverse. Assay: immunoSEQ multiplex PCR; the TCRdb copy retains only in-frame clones and omits some. The data contain 150,000 to 200,000 clones, about 65% of them singletons. This sample is part of a study of cytomegalovirus exposure and HLA in healthy donors. Study-wide context: A prior analysis found fewer than 120 million unique TCR beta sequences from 150 million to 200 million T cells.

The TCR comes from a woman younger than 35 in good health and CMV-seropositive. This chain uses TRBV6-5 with TRBJ2-7; 10 nucleotides match TRBD2. The sequencing sample was made of PBMCs. The CDR3 nucleotides read TGTGCCAGCAGTCCAACTAGCGGGACTTACGAGCAGTACTTC. Translated, it gives CASSPTSGTYEQYF.